Each of the 14 T cell receptor beta chains below was sequenced from the same sample in a study of Ad26.COV2.S vaccination and SARS-CoV-2 variants. The sample's treatment: roughly 20 received Ad26.COV2.S at low or high dose, single or two shots; roughly 5 received placebo; per-sample allocation not given. Sampling was done on day 63 after the first vaccine or placebo injection. Profiling relied on immunoSEQ multiplex PCR, and the TCRdb table lists in-frame clones only, not all of them. The repertoire has about half a million clones, roughly 87% of them found once; the top ten carry 1.7%. The specimen comprised peripheral blood, sampled in a trial of Ad26.COV2.S vaccine versus placebo. These receptors all stem from a person aged 18-65 years who received the Ad26.COV2.S COVID-19 vaccine or a placebo.

The gene calls are TRBV9 and TRBJ2-3; tentative D call: TRBD2 (6 bases). This CDR3 is 15 amino acids long. V dropped 4 bases and J dropped 0 bases, with 12 bases sitting between them. Germline CDR1 and CDR2: SGDLS and YYNGEE. The CDR3 bases are TGTGCCAGCAGCCTACCCGGGACTAGCACAGATACGCAGTATTTT. Translation: CASSLPGTSTDTQYF.

CDR3 region: CASSSLGSRQETQYF. The CDR3 nucleotides are TGTGCCAGCAGTTCCCTGGGCAGCCGCCAAGAGACCCAGTACTTC. This rearrangement joins TRBV28 to TRBJ2-5; D is uncertain. The CDR3 has 15 amino acids. Per germline, CDR1 MDHEN and CDR2 SYDVKM. The V gene lost 4 bases and the J gene lost 1 base, with 13 bases spanning the gap.

This chain uses TRBV30 with TRBJ2-7; D might be TRBD1 (6 bases). This CDR3 spans 13 amino acids. Germline lookup yields CDR1 GTSNPN and CDR2 SVGIG (reference sequence). V was shortened by 1 base and J by 5 bases, with 12 bases between the two germline ends. Written as DNA, the CDR3 is TGTGCCTGGAGTGACAGGGTCATAGACGAGCAGTACTTC. Its protein is CAWSDRVIDEQYF.

The gene calls are TRBV9 and TRBJ2-5; the D gene is possibly TRBD2 (6 bases). The germline V gene has CDR1 SGDLS and CDR2 YYNGEE. The V gene lost 2 bases and the J gene lost 1 base, with 12 bases spanning the gap. The CDR3 sequence is 15 residues long. CDR3 bases: TGTGCCAGCAGCGTGTTCGGGGACTTCCAAGAGACCCAGTACTTC. Protein sequence: CASSVFGDFQETQYF.

The sample holds a few counts of this clone. The chain uses TRBV11-2 and TRBJ2-2; perhaps D is TRBD1 or TRBD2 (6 bases each). V was clipped by 2 bases and J by 7 bases, with 17 bases between them. Germline CDR1 is SGHAT and CDR2 is FQNNGV. The CDR3 covers 16 residues. CDR3 DNA sequence: TGTGCCAGCAGCTTACCGGGGGCCGGCCCTATCGGGGAGCTGTTTTTT. Encoded protein: CASSLPGAGPIGELFF.

This sequence joins TRBV5-8 and TRBJ1-2; 8 nucleotides line up with TRBD1. The CDR3 contains 15 residues. The junction had 7 bases not matched to a gene; V was cut back by 4 bases and J by 2 bases. Germline V lookup: CDR1 SGHTS, CDR2 YDEGEE. The CDR3 DNA reads as TGTGCCAGCAGCCGAAGGACAGGGTCAAACTATGGCTACACCTTC. Translating gives CASSRRTGSNYGYTF.

V and J are TRBV28 and TRBJ2-7, with TRBD1 identical over 8 bases. Per the germline V gene, CDR1 is MDHEN and CDR2 is SYDVKM. The CDR3 loop spans 15 amino acids. V shed 5 bases, J shed 5 bases, and the junction held 11 bases outside the gene matches. The CDR3 DNA reads TGTGCCAGCAGTCGCCCGGAGGCAGGGGGCGACGAGCAGTACTTC. Protein product: CASSRPEAGGDEQYF.

V gene TRBV6-6 combines with J gene TRBJ1-2, with D possibly TRBD1 on 5 matching bases. Trimming took 4 bases from V and 3 from J, leaving 18 bases between them. CDR1 is MNHNY, CDR2 SVGAGI, per germline (reference sequence). There are 16 residues in the CDR3. The DNA for the CDR3 is TGTGCCAGCAGTTCGTCCACAGGAGGACGTGACTATGGCTACACCTTC. Translation: CASSSSTGGRDYGYTF.

The V call is TRBV7-9, the J call TRBJ2-1, with D perhaps TRBD2 (5 bases). Germline V gene data show CDR1 as SEHNR and CDR2 as FQNEAQ (reference sequence). The CDR3 runs to 16 residues. Trimming removed 1 base from V and 0 bases from J, with 10 bases in between. The CDR3 sequence: CASSLGSGLSYNEQFF. CDR3 nucleotides: TGTGCCAGCAGCTTAGGAAGCGGCCTCTCCTACAATGAGCAGTTCTTC.

This chain links TRBV19 with TRBJ2-7; 7 bases align to TRBD1. With V trimmed by 3 bases and J by 1 base, 3 bases remained unmatched. Germline loops: CDR1 LNHDA, CDR2 SQIVND (reference sequence). The CDR3 is made up of 14 amino acids. CDR3 amino acids: CASSIGTASYEQYF. In nucleotides, the CDR3 is TGTGCCAGTAGTATCGGGACAGCATCCTACGAGCAGTACTTC.

The chain carries TRBV28 and TRBJ2-1; 8 bases match TRBD2. Germline loops: CDR1 MDHEN, CDR2 SYDVKM. This CDR3 spans 16 amino acids. V was pared by 2 bases and J by 10 bases, with 13 bases of the junction left unmatched. This CDR3 is CASSLASSPPGGEQFF. The CDR3 DNA follows: TGTGCCAGCAGTTTAGCTAGTTCACCGCCGGGGGGGGAGCAGTTCTTC.

The CDR3 reads CSGGDRDHPFF. The CDR3 region has the DNA TGCAGCGGAGGGGACAGGGATCATCCTTTCTTT. The V and J genes are TRBV20-1 and TRBJ1-1; 9 nucleotides match TRBD1. CDR3 length: 11 residues. Germline V lookup: CDR1 DFQATT, CDR2 SNEGSKA (reference sequence).

This chain connects TRBV28 to TRBJ1-5; D may be TRBD1 (5 bases). From germline, CDR1 is MDHEN and CDR2 SYDVKM. V was shortened by 6 bases and J by 5 bases, with 11 bases between the two germline ends. The CDR3 covers 13 residues. CDR3 loop: CASRSQGYQPQHF. The DNA for the CDR3 is TGTGCCAGCAGATCCCAGGGTTATCAGCCCCAGCATTTT. Filled out from reference TRBV28 and TRBJ1-5, the complete variable domain reads DVKVTQSSRYLVKRTGEKVFLECVQDMDHENMFWYRQDPGLGLRLIYFSYDVKMKEKGDIPEGYSVSREKKERFSLILESASTNQTSMYLCASRSQGYQPQHFGDGTRLSIL.

The chain is built from TRBV28 and TRBJ2-7; maybe TRBD2 (6 bases). The CDR3 has 14 residues. With 6 bases removed from V and 3 bases from J, the gap between germline ends came to 15 bases. CDR1 MDHEN and CDR2 SYDVKM come from the germline V gene. For the CDR3, the DNA is TGTGCCAGCAGCTTCGGGGGAAGGCTCTACGAGCAGTACTTC. It specifies CASSFGGRLYEQYF.